Below, 5 T cell receptor beta chains from the same sample are listed, as sequenced in a study of naive CD8 T cells in extremely preterm neonates. Study-wide findings and caveats: Preterm CDR3s were shorter than older groups', with fewer N additions and less trimming.

Their target antigens are unknown. Samples were taken at extremely preterm deliveries at about 23-28 weeks of gestation. Clones were sequenced by immunoSEQ multiplex PCR, and TCRdb holds only the in-frame ones, with some missing. The repertoire has around 23,000 clones, approximately 88% of them found once; the top ten carry 0.8% to 0.95%. Specimen: naive CD8+ T cells from cord blood. These TCRs come from a boy who was born preterm.

V is TRBV10-3 and J is TRBJ2-1; D remains unclear. Germline CDR1 ENHRY, CDR2 SYGVKD. V shed 6 bases and J shed 8 bases, with 8 bases lying between them. CDR3 length: 11 amino acids. The CDR3 nucleotides are TGTGCCATCAGCCCCGCCGATGAGCAGTTCTTC. Protein: CAISPADEQFF.

V usage is TRBV9 and J usage is TRBJ1-2, with D uncertain. The CDR3 length is 12 residues. From germline, CDR1 is SGDLS and CDR2 YYNGEE. V lost 0 bases and J lost 4, with 4 bases in between. The DNA of the CDR3 is TGTGCCAGCAGCGTAGGGATCTATGGCTACACCTTC. This translates into CASSVGIYGYTF.

The chain joins TRBV2 to TRBJ1-1, with D unresolved. Germline assignment: CDR1 SNHLY and CDR2 FYNNEI. The length of the CDR3 is 11 residues. V shed 4 bases and J shed 4 bases, with 4 bases lying between them. CDR3 bases: TGTGCCAGCAGTGGGGGCACTGAAGCTTTCTTT. Amino acid sequence: CASSGGTEAFF.

The CDR3 loop is CASSLPGLAGEQYF. In DNA form, the CDR3 reads TGTGCCAGCAGCTTACCGGGACTAGCGGGCGAGCAGTACTTC. The chain is built from TRBV7-2 and TRBJ2-7; 12 nucleotides line up with TRBD2. Germline CDR1 is SGHTA and CDR2 is FQGNSA. The J segment lost 6 bases and the V segment lost 2 bases, leaving 2 bases of the junction unmatched. The CDR3 covers 14 residues.

The chain links TRBV14 to TRBJ1-6; 7 nucleotides line up with TRBD1. With V trimmed by 0 bases and J by 8 bases, 1 base remained unmatched. The CDR3 runs 14 residues. Germline CDR1 is SGHDN and CDR2 is FVKESK. CDR3 residues: CASSQDRGYSPLHF. The CDR3 nucleotides read TGTGCCAGCAGCCAAGACAGGGGGTATTCACCCCTCCACTTT.